What follows is one T cell receptor beta chain and its context. The table lists this clone with many counts. Its antigen is not yet known. No qualities accompany the bases; no much larger clone lies one base away. Collaborating institutions collected whole blood in K2EDTA tubes following their own protocols. For TCRbeta analysis, collaborators shipped samples as frozen whole blood, isolated PBMCs, or DNA extracted from either of those sample types. The immunoSEQ Assay, a bias-controlled multiplex PCR, was used to amplify TCRbeta CDR3 regions from genomic DNA. As for how the authors treated the data: The number of nucleated cells in each sample was estimated by amplification of reference gene primers within the assay. To quantify the absolute abundance of each unique TCRbeta CDR3 rearrangement, sequence reads were collapsed and filtered. For each sample, productive Simpson clonality was calculated as the square root of Simpson's diversity index across productive rearrangements. Not all clones reach the TCRdb copy of this immuneACCESS table, which keeps in-frame sequences only. Checked studies attribute under half of the gap to unresolved V genes and leave the rest unexplained. V and J calls and clone size are as listed in that table; D and trimming were resolved from the DNA. For this sample the table gives some 30,000 clones, of which roughly 84% were detected only once. Clones ranked in the top ten supply 13% of the sample.

This sample was taken from a study of blood T cell repertoires in COVID-19 (dated by TCRdb to between 2020 and 2021). Regarding the study in general: Samples covering the acute and convalescent phases of COVID-19 were provided by collaborators in the United States, Italy and Spain. The prospective study material was composed of cDNA or gDNA derived from T cells, B-cell-depleted T cells, or PBMCs. Subjects who had been exposed to COVID-19, were actively infected with it, or had recovered from it provided the deeply sampled blood TCRbeta repertoires that made up the dataset. A freely available public database, intended as a resource for researchers studying the immune response to SARS-CoV-2, is where the repertoires were released. The samples were drawn from the first 160 participants of the ongoing ImmuneRACE study and from roughly 1,300 subjects provided by 6 global collaborators. Nearly every sample came with metadata listing a de-identified subject ID, COVID-19 status, age in years and sex. Where available, HLA class I and class II types were taken from metadata supplied by the sample provider and were not determined by assay-based typing. Overall results and qualifications from the work: How much clinical and demographic metadata was included differed by source and by participant, and the metadata was provided uncurated.

The sample consisted of peripheral blood. The sequence came from a human donor in a cohort sampled during active COVID-19.

The DNA sequence is given as TGTGCCAGCAGTGAACAGGGCGAGAATTCACCCCTCCACTTT. Its translation is CASSEQGENSPLHF. The V and J genes are TRBV6-4 and TRBJ1-6; a tentative D match to TRBD1 spans 6 bases. V is pared back by 3 bases and J by 7 bases, with 10 bases lying between the germline termini. The germline V gene gives CDR1 as MRHNA and CDR2 as SNTAGT. The CDR3 holds 14 amino acids from the cysteine to the phenylalanine. The DNA shown is the 42-base CDR3, in frame from base 1.